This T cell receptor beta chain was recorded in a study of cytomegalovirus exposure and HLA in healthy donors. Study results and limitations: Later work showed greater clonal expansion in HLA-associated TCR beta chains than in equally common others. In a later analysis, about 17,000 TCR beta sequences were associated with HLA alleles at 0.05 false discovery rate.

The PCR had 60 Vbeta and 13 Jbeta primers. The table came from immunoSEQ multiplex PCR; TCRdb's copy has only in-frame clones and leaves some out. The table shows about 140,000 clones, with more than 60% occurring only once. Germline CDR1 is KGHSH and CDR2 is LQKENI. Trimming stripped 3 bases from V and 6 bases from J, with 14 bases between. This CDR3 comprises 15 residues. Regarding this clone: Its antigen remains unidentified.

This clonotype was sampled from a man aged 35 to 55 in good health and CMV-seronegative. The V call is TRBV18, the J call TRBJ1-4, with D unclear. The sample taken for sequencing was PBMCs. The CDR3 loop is CASSPLRSVDEKLFF. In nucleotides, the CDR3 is TGTGCCAGCTCACCCCTTCGTTCAGTGGATGAAAAACTGTTTTTT.